This record looks at one TCR beta chain sequence and its context. The data stem from a study of shared clonotypes between healthy human individuals. Germline V gene sequence: CDR1 LNHDA, CDR2 SQIVND (reference sequence). With 7 bases removed from V and 1 base from J, the gap between germline ends came to 22 bases. This CDR3 contains 17 residues. Produced via immunoSEQ multiplex PCR; TCRdb's table is partial and in-frame only. The table includes around 1,900,000 clones, about 93% detected once. Terminally differentiated effector memory CD45RA+ cells were excluded by CCR7 positive selection of CD45RO-negative cells.

This clonotype was sampled from a man between 18 and 29 years old in good health. Some clones in this sample may be carry-over from other donors' samples. Sequences were obtained from naive CD8+ T cells from PBMCs. The genes are TRBV19 and TRBJ1-1, with D perhaps TRBD1 (5 bases). CDR3 loop: CASTVGAAATQNTEAFF. The DNA of the CDR3 is TGTGCCAGTACCGTCGGGGCGGCAGCCACTCAGAACACTGAAGCTTTCTTT.